The 12 T cell receptor beta chains below come from one sample, sequenced in a study of T cell responses to AZD1222 COVID-19 vaccine. Some clones are missing from TCRdb's copy, which holds only in-frame ones; the method was immunoSEQ multiplex PCR. The table includes about 150,000 clones, 80% to 95% detected once. Sample: peripheral blood, taken 28 days after the second AZD1222 dose. The origin of the receptors is an adult who received the AZD1222 COVID-19 vaccine.

The V call is TRBV9, the J call TRBJ2-7, with 7 positions matching TRBD2. The CDR3 runs 15 residues. V was clipped by 0 bases and J by 3 bases; unmatched bases: 6. The germline V gene has CDR1 SGDLS and CDR2 YYNGEE. The CDR3 sequence is CASSVDGGFLYEQYF. The CDR3 bases are TGTGCCAGCAGCGTAGACGGGGGGTTCCTCTACGAGCAGTACTTC.

This chain joins TRBV19 and TRBJ2-7, with 8 nucleotides matching TRBD1. The V gene end was trimmed by 4 bases and the J gene end by 2 bases; junction bases not matched to a gene: 7. Germline-derived CDR1 and CDR2 are LNHDA and SQIVND (reference sequence). CDR3 size: 15 residues. In DNA, the CDR3 is TGTGCCAGTAGTACGACCGGGACAGGAGCCTACGAGCAGTACTTC. Protein product: CASSTTGTGAYEQYF. The whole variable domain, remainder taken from reference TRBV19 and TRBJ2-7, is DGGITQSPKYLFRKEGQNVTLSCEQNLNHDAMYWYRQDPGQGLRLIYYSQIVNDFQKGDIAEGYSVSREKKESFPLTVTSAQKNPTAFYLCASSTTGTGAYEQYFGPGTRLTVT.

J is TRBJ2-4 and V is TRBV6-2 or TRBV6-3, with D possibly TRBD2 on 7 matching bases. Germline assignment: CDR1 MNHEY and CDR2 SVGEGT. Trimming stripped 0 bases from V and 1 base from J, with 19 bases between. The CDR3 sequence is 19 residues long. In nucleotides, the CDR3 is TGTGCCAGCAGTTACTCTCTAGCGGAGGGGGGCATGGCCAAAAACATTCAGTACTTC. This encodes CASSYSLAEGGMAKNIQYF.

This chain joins TRBV6-5 and TRBJ2-2; 10 bases are shared with TRBD1. Germline trimming cut 0 bases from V and 6 bases from J; bases unmatched to any gene: 1. CDR3 length equals 15 residues. The germline V gene has CDR1 MNHEY and CDR2 SVGAGI. CDR3 nucleotide sequence: TGTGCCAGCAGTTACTCGGGACAGGGGTCCGGGGAGCTGTTTTTT. Amino acids: CASSYSGQGSGELFF.

The J gene is TRBJ2-4, the V gene TRBV28; 7 bases fit TRBD2. The CDR3 loop spans 14 amino acids. V shed 5 bases and J 8 bases; nucleotides not matched to a gene: 9. Germline V gene lookup returns CDR1 MDHEN and CDR2 SYDVKM. CDR3 DNA: TGTGCCAGCAGTGAAAGCGGGGAGGGGTACATTCAGTACTTC. Translated, it gives CASSESGEGYIQYF.

The J gene is TRBJ1-5, the V gene TRBV19; the D is unclear. The germline gives CDR1 LNHDA, CDR2 SQIVND (reference sequence). This CDR3 contains 16 residues. Trimming took off 7 bases at V and 5 bases at J, with 21 bases between the two ends. CDR3 amino acids: CASTPSLGGSDQPQHF. Written as DNA, the CDR3 is TGTGCCAGTACCCCGAGTTTAGGCGGATCCGATCAGCCCCAGCATTTT.

The chain uses TRBV2 and TRBJ2-5; D not certain. Germline CDR1 is SNHLY and CDR2 is FYNNEI. V was trimmed by 5 bases and J by 5 bases, leaving 6 bases between them. This CDR3 comprises 11 residues. In DNA form, the CDR3 reads TGTGCCAGCAGTTCTAGGGAGACCCAGTACTTC. Translating gives CASSSRETQYF.

This chain joins TRBV6-5 and TRBJ2-7; the match to TRBD1 covers 8 bases. There are 14 residues in the CDR3. The V and J ends lost 7 bases and 2 bases, in that order; junction bases with no gene match: 7. Looked up from germline, CDR1 is MNHEY and CDR2 is SVGAGI. The CDR3 loop reads CASTRDRTTYEQYF. The CDR3 nucleotides are TGTGCCAGCACCCGGGACAGGACCACCTACGAGCAGTACTTC.

The table lists this clone with a count of one. The chain links TRBV27 to TRBJ2-2; no definite D call. Germline CDR1 MNHEY, CDR2 SMNVEV (reference sequence). V was shortened by 2 bases and J by 7 bases, with 11 bases between the two germline ends. This CDR3 spans 14 amino acids. The CDR3 DNA follows: TGTGCCAGCAGTTTAAGTTACTCCGGCGGGGAGCTGTTTTTT. This translates into CASSLSYSGGELFF.

The CDR3 DNA is TGTGCCAGCAGAGGCAGACTAGCGGGGGCTGGCGTGCAGTACTTC. This codes for CASRGRLAGAGVQYF. The rearrangement links TRBV27 to TRBJ2-7; 12 bases match TRBD2. Looked up from germline, CDR1 is MNHEY and CDR2 is SMNVEV (reference sequence). This CDR3 is built from 15 residues. The J segment lost 9 bases and the V segment lost 6 bases, leaving 12 bases of the junction unmatched.

The chain uses TRBV4-3 and TRBJ2-7, with D perhaps being TRBD1 or TRBD2 (5 bases each). The germline V gene encodes CDR1 LGHNA and CDR2 YSLEER. Trimming left V 0 bases short and J 6 bases short, with 9 bases between. The CDR3 consists of 13 residues. The CDR3 is CASSQDSGAEQYF. CDR3 sequence (DNA): TGCGCCAGCAGCCAAGACTCCGGGGCCGAGCAGTACTTC.

This chain uses TRBV30 with TRBJ2-2, with TRBD2 identical over 13 bases. V dropped 5 bases and J dropped 16; count of bases not matched to a gene: 13. The CDR3 has 14 amino acids. In germline, CDR1 is GTSNPN, CDR2 SVGIG (reference sequence). The CDR3 reads CAWDPGLAGVSPFF. The CDR3 coding sequence is TGTGCCTGGGACCCAGGACTAGCGGGAGTCTCGCCGTTTTTT.